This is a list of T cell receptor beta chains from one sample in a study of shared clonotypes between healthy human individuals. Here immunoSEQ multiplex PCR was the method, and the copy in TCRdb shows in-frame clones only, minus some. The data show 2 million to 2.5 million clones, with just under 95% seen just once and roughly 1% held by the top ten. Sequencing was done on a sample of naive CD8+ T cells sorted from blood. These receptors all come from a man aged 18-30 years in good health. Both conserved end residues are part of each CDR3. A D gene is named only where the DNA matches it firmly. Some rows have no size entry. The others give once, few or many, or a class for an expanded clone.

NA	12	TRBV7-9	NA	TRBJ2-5	CASRPILETQYF	TGTGCCAGCAGACCCATTTTGGAGACCCAGTACTTC
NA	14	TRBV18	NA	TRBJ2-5	CASSRRAERETQYF	TGTGCCAGCTCGCGGAGGGCCGAGAGGGAGACCCAGTACTTC
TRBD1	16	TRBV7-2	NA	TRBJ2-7	CASSSNRGVYAYEQYF	TGTGCCAGCAGCTCAAACAGGGGCGTTTATGCCTACGAGCAGTACTTC
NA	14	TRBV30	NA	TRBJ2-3	CAVEEGQSTDTQYF	TGTGCCGTCGAAGAGGGGCAAAGCACAGATACGCAGTATTTT
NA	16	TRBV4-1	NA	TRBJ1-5	CASSLLGWAENQPQHF	TGCGCCAGCAGCCTATTGGGCTGGGCGGAAAATCAGCCCCAGCATTTT
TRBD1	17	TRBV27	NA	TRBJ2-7	CASSLGPGTGVTYEQYF	TGTGCCAGCAGTTTAGGCCCCGGGACAGGGGTGACCTACGAGCAGTACTTC
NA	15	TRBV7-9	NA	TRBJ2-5	CASSLVETVRETQYF	TGTGCCAGCAGCTTAGTTGAGACAGTCCGAGAGACCCAGTACTTC
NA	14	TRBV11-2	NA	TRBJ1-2	CASSPHPIDYGYTF	TGTGCCAGCAGCCCCCACCCCATAGACTATGGCTACACCTTC
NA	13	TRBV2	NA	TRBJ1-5	CASSEGVGLPQHF	TGTGCCAGCAGTGAAGGAGTGGGGTTGCCCCAGCATTTT
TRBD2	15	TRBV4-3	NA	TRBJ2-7	CASSQATSGSYEQYF	TGCGCCAGCAGCCAAGCGACTAGCGGGAGCTACGAGCAGTACTTC
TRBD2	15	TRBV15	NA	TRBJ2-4	CATSPGTSGGNIQYF	TGTGCCACCAGCCCAGGGACTAGCGGGGGAAACATTCAGTACTTC
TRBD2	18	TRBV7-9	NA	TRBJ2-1	CASSVGLAGGSSYNEQFF	TGTGCCAGCAGCGTCGGACTAGCGGGGGGAAGCTCCTACAATGAGCAGTTCTTC
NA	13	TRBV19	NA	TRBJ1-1	CASSLGGTHEAFF	TGTGCCAGTTCACTCGGAGGGACCCATGAAGCTTTCTTT
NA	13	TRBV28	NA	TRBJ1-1	CASSLRGTTEAFF	TGTGCCAGCAGTTTAAGAGGGACCACTGAAGCTTTCTTT
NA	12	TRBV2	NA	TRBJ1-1	CASTSGDTEAFF	TGTGCCAGCACCTCAGGGGACACTGAAGCTTTCTTT
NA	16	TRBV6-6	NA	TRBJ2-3	CASSYPDSDPTDTQYF	TGTGCCAGCAGTTACCCCGACTCGGACCCCACAGATACGCAGTATTTT
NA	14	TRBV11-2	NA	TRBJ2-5	CASSFESLGETQYF	TGTGCCAGCAGCTTCGAGAGTTTGGGGGAGACCCAGTACTTC
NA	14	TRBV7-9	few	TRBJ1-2	CASSSDGTRDGYTF	TGTGCCAGCAGCTCAGACGGGACAAGAGATGGCTACACCTTC
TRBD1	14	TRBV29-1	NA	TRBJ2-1	CSVEGTGVYGEQFF	TGCAGCGTTGAAGGGACAGGGGTTTACGGTGAGCAGTTCTTC
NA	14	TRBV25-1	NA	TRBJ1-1	CASSDLVQGTEAFF	TGTGCCAGCAGTGATCTCGTACAGGGAACTGAAGCTTTCTTT
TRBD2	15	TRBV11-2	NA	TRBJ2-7	CASSSETSGLYEQYF	TGTGCCAGCAGCTCGGAGACTAGCGGGCTTTACGAGCAGTACTTC
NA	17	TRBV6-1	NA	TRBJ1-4	CASSDLLSGQSNEKLFF	TGTGCCAGCAGTGACTTGCTTTCTGGGCAGAGTAATGAAAAACTGTTTTTT
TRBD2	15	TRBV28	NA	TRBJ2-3	CASSLSAGGLDTQYF	TGTGCCAGCAGTTTATCAGCGGGGGGGCTAGATACGCAGTATTTT
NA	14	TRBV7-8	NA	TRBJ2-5	CASSELEFGETQYF	TGTGCCAGCAGCGAACTAGAGTTCGGAGAGACCCAGTACTTC
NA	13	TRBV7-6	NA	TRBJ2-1	CASSLYTGQEQFF	TGTGCCAGCAGCTTATACACCGGACAGGAGCAGTTCTTC
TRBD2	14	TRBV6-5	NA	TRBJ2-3	CASALAGVADTQYF	TGTGCCAGTGCCCTAGCGGGAGTGGCAGATACGCAGTATTTT
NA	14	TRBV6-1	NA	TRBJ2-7	CASRLGTPGNEQYF	TGTGCCAGCAGGCTCGGGACACCCGGAAACGAGCAGTACTTC
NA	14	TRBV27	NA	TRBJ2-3	CASSLSDSTDTQYF	TGTGCCAGCAGTTTATCAGACAGCACAGATACGCAGTATTTT
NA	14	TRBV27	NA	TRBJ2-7	CASSLLGRAYEQYF	TGTGCCAGCAGTTTACTAGGCAGGGCCTACGAGCAGTACTTC
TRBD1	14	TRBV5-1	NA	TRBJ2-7	CASSWETGRREQYF	TGCGCCAGCAGCTGGGAGACAGGGAGAAGGGAGCAGTACTTC
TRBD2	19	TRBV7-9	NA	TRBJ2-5	CASSLVWTSGGRDQETQYF	TGTGCCAGCAGCTTAGTGTGGACTAGCGGGGGCAGAGATCAAGAGACCCAGTACTTC
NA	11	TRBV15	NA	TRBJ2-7	CATSDRDYQYF	TGTGCCACCAGCGACCGGGATTACCAGTACTTC
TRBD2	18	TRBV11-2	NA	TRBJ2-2	CASSRPSGRNSGTGELFF	TGTGCCAGCAGCAGACCTAGCGGGAGGAATTCAGGGACCGGGGAGCTGTTTTTT
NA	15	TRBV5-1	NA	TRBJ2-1	CASSLGEVRYNEQFF	TGCGCCAGCAGCTTGGGGGAGGTACGATACAATGAGCAGTTCTTC
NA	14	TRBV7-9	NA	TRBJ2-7	CASSPRASSYEQYF	TGTGCCAGCAGCCCGAGGGCCAGCTCCTACGAGCAGTACTTC
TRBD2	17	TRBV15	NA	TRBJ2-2	CATSASGTTGSTGELFF	TGTGCCACCAGCGCCTCCGGGACTACAGGAAGTACCGGGGAGCTGTTTTTT
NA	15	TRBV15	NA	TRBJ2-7	CATSRDWGSAYEQYF	TGTGCCACCAGCAGAGATTGGGGCAGCGCCTACGAGCAGTACTTC
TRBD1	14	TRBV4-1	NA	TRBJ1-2	CASSPTGGDYGYTF	TGCGCCAGCAGTCCGACAGGGGGCGACTATGGCTACACCTTC
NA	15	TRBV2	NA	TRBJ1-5	CASSEAHWGNEPQHF	TGTGCCAGCAGTGAAGCGCATTGGGGTAACGAGCCCCAGCATTTT
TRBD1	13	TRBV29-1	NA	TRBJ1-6	CSVRDSYNSPLHF	TGCAGCGTTCGGGACAGCTATAATTCACCCCTCCACTTT
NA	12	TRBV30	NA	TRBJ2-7	CAWSGDAYEQYF	TGTGCCTGGAGTGGAGACGCCTACGAGCAGTACTTC
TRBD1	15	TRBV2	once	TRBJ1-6	CASSGLGTGNSPLHF	TGTGCCAGCAGTGGATTAGGGACAGGGAATTCACCCCTCCACTTT
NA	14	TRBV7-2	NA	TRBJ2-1	CASRGGVAYNEQFF	TGTGCCAGCAGGGGGGGAGTAGCTTACAATGAGCAGTTCTTC
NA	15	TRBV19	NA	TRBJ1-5	CASSEMGFGNQPQHF	TGTGCCAGTAGTGAGATGGGGTTCGGCAATCAGCCCCAGCATTTT
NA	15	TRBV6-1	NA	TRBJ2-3	CASSEPEDGPDTQYF	TGTGCCAGCAGTGAACCCGAAGACGGGCCGGATACGCAGTATTTT
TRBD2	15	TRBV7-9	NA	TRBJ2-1	CASSSASREVNEQFF	TGTGCCAGCAGCTCTGCCTCGCGGGAGGTGAATGAGCAGTTCTTC
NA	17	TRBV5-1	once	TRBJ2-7	CASSLSPGGTGREEQYF	TGCGCCAGCAGCTTGTCCCCCGGCGGGACCGGCAGAGAAGAGCAGTACTTC
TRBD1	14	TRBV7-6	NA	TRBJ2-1	CASSSGGSNNEQFF	TGTGCCAGCAGCTCAGGGGGATCCAACAATGAGCAGTTCTTC
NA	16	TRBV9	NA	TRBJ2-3	CASSEGDFPTTDTQYF	TGTGCCAGCAGCGAGGGGGACTTCCCCACCACAGATACGCAGTATTTT
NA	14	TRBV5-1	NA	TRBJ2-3	CASSFGSLPDTQYF	TGCGCCAGCAGCTTTGGATCTCTCCCAGATACGCAGTATTTT
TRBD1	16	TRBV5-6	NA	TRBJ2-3	CASSWGGQGTGDTQYF	TGTGCCAGCAGCTGGGGAGGACAGGGAACAGGGGATACGCAGTATTTT
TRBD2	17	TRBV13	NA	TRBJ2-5	CASSSARLREGRETQYF	TGTGCCAGCAGCTCCGCCCGATTGCGGGAGGGCCGAGAGACCCAGTACTTC
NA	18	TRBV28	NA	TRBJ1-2	CASTHPSQGGRANYGYTF	TGTGCCAGCACCCACCCCTCCCAAGGTGGACGAGCTAACTATGGCTACACCTTC
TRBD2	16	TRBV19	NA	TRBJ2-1	CASSTSGTSSYNEQFF	TGTGCCAGTAGTACCTCCGGGACTAGCTCCTACAATGAGCAGTTCTTC